The present T cell receptor (beta chain) was sequenced within a study of blood T cell repertoires in COVID-19. Study as a whole: Symptom resolution, clearance, or two negative PCRs marked the recovered donors of Cohort 3. Sources were T cells, B-cell-depleted T cells, or PBMCs; the material itself was cDNA or gDNA.

TCRdb's copy holds only in-frame clones and misses some; the assay was immunoSEQ multiplex PCR. In the table there are about 400,000 clones, around 87% of which are singletons. Clinical history as reported by participants underpinned cohort assignment. The trim removed 6 bases at V and 5 bases at J, leaving 8 bases unmatched. In germline, CDR1 is MNHEY, CDR2 SVGAGI. The CDR3 covers 14 residues. Sample: PBMCs or T cells enriched from blood (not recorded which). The rearrangement links TRBV6-5 to TRBJ1-1, with 8 bases aligning to TRBD1. The sequence derives from a man in his forties or fifties in a cohort exposed to, infected with or recovered from COVID-19 (not recorded which). CDR3 coding DNA: TGTGCCAGCAGCGTGACAGGGGTGAGGACTGAAGCTTTCTTT. It is translated as CASSVTGVRTEAFF.